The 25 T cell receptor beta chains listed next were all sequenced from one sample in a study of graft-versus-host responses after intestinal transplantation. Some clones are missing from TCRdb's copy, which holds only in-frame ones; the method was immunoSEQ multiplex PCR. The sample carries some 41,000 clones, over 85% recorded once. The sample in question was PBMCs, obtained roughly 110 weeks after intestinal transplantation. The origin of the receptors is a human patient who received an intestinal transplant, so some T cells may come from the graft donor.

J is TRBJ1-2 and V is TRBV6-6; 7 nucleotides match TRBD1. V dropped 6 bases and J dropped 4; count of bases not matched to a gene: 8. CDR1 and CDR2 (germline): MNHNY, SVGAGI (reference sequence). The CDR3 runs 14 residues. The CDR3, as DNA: TGTGCCAGCAGACCCTGGACAGGTAGCTATGGCTACACCTTC. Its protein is CASRPWTGSYGYTF.

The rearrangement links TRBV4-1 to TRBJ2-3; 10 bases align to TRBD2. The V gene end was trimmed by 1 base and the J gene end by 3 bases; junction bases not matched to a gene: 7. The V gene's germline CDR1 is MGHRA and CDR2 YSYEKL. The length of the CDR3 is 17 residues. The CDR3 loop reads CASSQVPLAGATDTQYF. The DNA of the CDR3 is TGCGCCAGCAGCCAAGTCCCCCTAGCGGGAGCAACAGATACGCAGTATTTT.

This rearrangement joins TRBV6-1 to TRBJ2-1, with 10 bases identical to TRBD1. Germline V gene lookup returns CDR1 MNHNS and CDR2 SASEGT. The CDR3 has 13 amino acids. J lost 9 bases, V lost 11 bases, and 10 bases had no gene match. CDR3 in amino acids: CACRDRGVVEQFF. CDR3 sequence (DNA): TGTGCCTGCCGGGACAGGGGAGTGGTTGAGCAGTTCTTC.

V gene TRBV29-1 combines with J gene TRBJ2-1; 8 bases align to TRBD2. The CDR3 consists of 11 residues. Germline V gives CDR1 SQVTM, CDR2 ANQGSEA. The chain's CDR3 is CTSGGFSEQFF. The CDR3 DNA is TGCACTTCGGGGGGGTTCAGTGAGCAGTTCTTC.

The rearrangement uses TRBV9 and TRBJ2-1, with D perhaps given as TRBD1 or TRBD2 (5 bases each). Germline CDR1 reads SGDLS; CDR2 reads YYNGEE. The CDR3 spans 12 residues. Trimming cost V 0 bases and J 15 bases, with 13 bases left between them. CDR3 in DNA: TGTGCCAGCAGCGTAGGGTCGGGACGCTTGTTCTTC. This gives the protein CASSVGSGRLFF.

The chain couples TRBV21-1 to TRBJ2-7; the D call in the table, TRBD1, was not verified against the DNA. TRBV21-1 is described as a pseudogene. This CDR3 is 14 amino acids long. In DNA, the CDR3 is TGTGCCAGCAGCGCGAAACAGGGGAACTACGAGCAGTACTTC. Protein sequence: CASSAKQGNYEQYF.

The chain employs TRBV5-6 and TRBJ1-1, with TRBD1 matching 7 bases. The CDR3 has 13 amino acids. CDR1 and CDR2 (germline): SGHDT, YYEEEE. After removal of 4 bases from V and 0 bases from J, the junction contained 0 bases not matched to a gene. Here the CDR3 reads CASSDRVNTEAFF. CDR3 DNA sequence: TGTGCCAGCAGCGACAGGGTGAACACTGAAGCTTTCTTT. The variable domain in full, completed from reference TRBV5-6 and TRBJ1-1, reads DAGVTQSPTHLIKTRGQQVTLRCSPKSGHDTVSWYQQALGQGPQFIFQYYEEEERQRGNFPDRFSGHQFPNYSSELNVNALLLGDSALYLCASSDRVNTEAFFGQGTRLTVV.

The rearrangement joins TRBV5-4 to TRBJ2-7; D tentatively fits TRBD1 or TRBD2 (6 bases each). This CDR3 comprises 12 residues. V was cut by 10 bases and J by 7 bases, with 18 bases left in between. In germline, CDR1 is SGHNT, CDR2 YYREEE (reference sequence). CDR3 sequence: CAGRGQEGEQYF. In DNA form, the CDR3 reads TGTGCCGGCCGGGGGCAGGAGGGGGAGCAGTACTTC.

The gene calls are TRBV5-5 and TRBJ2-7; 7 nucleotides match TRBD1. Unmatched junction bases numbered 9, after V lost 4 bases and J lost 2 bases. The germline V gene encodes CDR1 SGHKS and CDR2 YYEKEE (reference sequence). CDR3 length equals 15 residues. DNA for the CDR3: TGTGCCAGCAGCCACCCCCATGGGACAGCCTACGAGCAGTACTTC. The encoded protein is CASSHPHGTAYEQYF. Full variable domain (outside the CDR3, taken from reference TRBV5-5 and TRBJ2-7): DAGVTQSPTHLIKTRGQQVTLRCSPISGHKSVSWYQQVLGQGPQFIFQYYEKEERGRGNFPDRFSARQFPNYSSELNVNALLLGDSALYLCASSHPHGTAYEQYFGPGTRLTVT.

The CDR3 bases are TGTGCCAGCAGTTTGGCCCAGGGACGGCGTGGCTACACCTTC. Protein sequence: CASSLAQGRRGYTF. The chain recombines TRBV28 with TRBJ1-2, with a weak D call TRBD1 (5 bases). Germline-derived CDR1 and CDR2 are MDHEN and SYDVKM. The CDR3 is made up of 14 amino acids. V lost 3 bases and J 7 bases, leaving 15 bases between the germline ends.

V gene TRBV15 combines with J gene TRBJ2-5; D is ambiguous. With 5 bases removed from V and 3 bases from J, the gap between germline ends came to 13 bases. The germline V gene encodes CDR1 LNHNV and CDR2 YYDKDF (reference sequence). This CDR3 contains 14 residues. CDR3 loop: CATSENQKKETQYF. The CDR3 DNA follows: TGTGCCACCAGCGAGAATCAGAAGAAAGAGACCCAGTACTTC.

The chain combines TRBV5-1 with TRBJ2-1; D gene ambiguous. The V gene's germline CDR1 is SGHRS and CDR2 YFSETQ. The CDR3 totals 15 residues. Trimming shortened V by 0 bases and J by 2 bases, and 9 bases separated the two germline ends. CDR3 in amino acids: CASSLAVDTYNEQFF. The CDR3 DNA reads TGCGCCAGCAGCTTGGCCGTCGACACCTACAATGAGCAGTTCTTC.

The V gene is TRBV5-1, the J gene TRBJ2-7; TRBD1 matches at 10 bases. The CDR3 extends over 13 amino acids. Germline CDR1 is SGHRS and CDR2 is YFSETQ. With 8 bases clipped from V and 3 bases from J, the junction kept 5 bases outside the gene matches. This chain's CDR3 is CASTGTGDYEQYF. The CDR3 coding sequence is TGCGCCAGTACCGGGACAGGGGACTACGAGCAGTACTTC.

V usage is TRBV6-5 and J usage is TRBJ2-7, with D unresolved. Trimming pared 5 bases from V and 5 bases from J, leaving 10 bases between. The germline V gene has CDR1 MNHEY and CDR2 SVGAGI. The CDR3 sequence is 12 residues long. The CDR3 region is CASSPLGNEQYF. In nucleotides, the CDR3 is TGTGCCAGCAGTCCCCTTGGAAACGAGCAGTACTTC.

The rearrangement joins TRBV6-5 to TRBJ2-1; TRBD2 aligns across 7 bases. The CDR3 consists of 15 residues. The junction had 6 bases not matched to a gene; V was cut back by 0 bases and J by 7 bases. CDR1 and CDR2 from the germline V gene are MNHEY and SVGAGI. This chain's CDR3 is CASSYSGGSGNEQFF. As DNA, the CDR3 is TGTGCCAGCAGTTACTCAGGCGGGAGTGGAAATGAGCAGTTCTTC.

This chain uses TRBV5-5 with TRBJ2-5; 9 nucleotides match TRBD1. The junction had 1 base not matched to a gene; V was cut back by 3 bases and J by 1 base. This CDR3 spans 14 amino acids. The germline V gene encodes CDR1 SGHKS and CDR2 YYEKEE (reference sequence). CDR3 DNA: TGTGCCAGCAGCTCGACAGGGGGCCAAGAGACCCAGTACTTC. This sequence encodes CASSSTGGQETQYF.

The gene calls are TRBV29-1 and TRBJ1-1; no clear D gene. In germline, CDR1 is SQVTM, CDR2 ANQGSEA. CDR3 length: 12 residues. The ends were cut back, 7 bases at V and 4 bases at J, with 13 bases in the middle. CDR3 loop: CSGFSGFTEAFF. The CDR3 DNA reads TGCAGCGGTTTTTCGGGGTTCACTGAAGCTTTCTTT.

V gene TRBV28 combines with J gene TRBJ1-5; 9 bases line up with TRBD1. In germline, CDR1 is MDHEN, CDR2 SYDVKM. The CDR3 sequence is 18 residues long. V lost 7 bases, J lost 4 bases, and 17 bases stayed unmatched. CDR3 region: CASNIMRWGQGRNQPQHF. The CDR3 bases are TGTGCCAGCAACATAATGCGATGGGGACAGGGAAGGAATCAGCCCCAGCATTTT.

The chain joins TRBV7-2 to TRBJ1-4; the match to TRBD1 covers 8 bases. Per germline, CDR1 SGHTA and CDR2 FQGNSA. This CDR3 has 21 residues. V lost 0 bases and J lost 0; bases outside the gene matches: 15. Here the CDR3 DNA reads TGTGCCAGCAGCTTAGCCGTTTTAATGTGGGACAGGTCTGCAACTAATGAAAAACTGTTTTTT. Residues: CASSLAVLMWDRSATNEKLFF.

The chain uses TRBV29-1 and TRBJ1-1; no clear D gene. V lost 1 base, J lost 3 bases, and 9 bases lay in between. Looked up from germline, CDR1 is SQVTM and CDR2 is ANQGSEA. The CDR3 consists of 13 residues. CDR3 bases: TGCAGCGTTGAAGGGCAGTTCTACACTGAAGCTTTCTTT. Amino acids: CSVEGQFYTEAFF. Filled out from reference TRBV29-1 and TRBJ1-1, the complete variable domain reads SAVISQKPSRDICQRGTSLTIQCQVDSQVTMMFWYRQQPGQSLTLIATANQGSEATYESGFVIDKFPISRPNLTFSTLTVSNMSPEDSSIYLCSVEGQFYTEAFFGQGTRLTVV.

The CDR3 DNA reads as TGCGCCAGCAGCCAAGATCGTGATCCGGGGCCCTACAATGAGCAGTTCTTC. Amino acids: CASSQDRDPGPYNEQFF. V gene TRBV4-1 combines with J gene TRBJ2-1; D tentatively reads TRBD1 or TRBD2 (5 bases each). Germline V gene data show CDR1 as MGHRA and CDR2 as YSYEKL. Deletions cut 0 bases from V and 2 bases from J, with 14 bases between. This CDR3 region has 17 residues.

Here the CDR3 reads CASSEALWGGAYNEQFF. CDR3 DNA: TGTGCCAGCAGTGAAGCGCTATGGGGGGGGGCATACAATGAGCAGTTCTTC. This rearrangement joins TRBV6-1 to TRBJ2-1; tentative D call: TRBD2 (7 bases). The CDR3 covers 17 residues. V was pared by 0 bases and J by 4 bases, with 16 bases between. Germline CDR1 MNHNS, CDR2 SASEGT.

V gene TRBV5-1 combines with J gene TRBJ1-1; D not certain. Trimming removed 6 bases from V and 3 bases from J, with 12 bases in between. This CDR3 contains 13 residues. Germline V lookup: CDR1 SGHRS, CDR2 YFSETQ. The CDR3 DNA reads TGCGCCAGCACTTCGTCCGACCACACTGAAGCTTTCTTT. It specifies CASTSSDHTEAFF.

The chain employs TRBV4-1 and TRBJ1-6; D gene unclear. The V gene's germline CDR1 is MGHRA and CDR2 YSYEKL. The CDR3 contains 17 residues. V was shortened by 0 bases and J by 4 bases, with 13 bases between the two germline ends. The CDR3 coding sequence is TGCGCCAGCAGCCAAGACTTCCCGGACGGATATAATTCACCCCTCCACTTT. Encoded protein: CASSQDFPDGYNSPLHF.

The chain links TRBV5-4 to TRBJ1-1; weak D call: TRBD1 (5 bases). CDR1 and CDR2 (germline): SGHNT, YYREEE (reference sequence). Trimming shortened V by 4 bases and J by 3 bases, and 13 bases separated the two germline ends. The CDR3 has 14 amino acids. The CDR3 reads CASSGGGAYTEAFF. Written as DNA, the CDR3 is TGTGCCAGCAGCGGGGGTGGGGCGTACACTGAAGCTTTCTTT.